This T cell receptor beta chain was sequenced in a study of regulatory T cells in long-lasting Graves disease. Specified time point: newly diagnosed GD, antithyroid drugs for less than 3 months. PBMCs provided the RNA from which the TCR library was made. Ten or more counts support this clonotype. iRepertoire HTBI primers and Arm-PCR of CDR3 regions built TCR beta libraries. In TCRdb, the multiplex PCR reads were re-called with MiXCR into one record per CDR3 protein. The sample lists hundreds of thousands of distinct CDR3 sequences; less than 20% were seen once. J was trimmed by 1 base and V by 2 bases; bases with no gene match: 3. The CDR3 is 16 amino acids. Germline-derived CDR1 and CDR2 are SGHAT and FQNNGV. These same data were also listed under a study on T cells in Graves' hyperthyroidism and ophthalmopathy. That investigation notes: These patients, aged 18 to 65, had recently diagnosed hyperthyroidism lasting under 2 months. Among clonotypes expanded in thyroid above 0.001, most were also found in blood. With a median lead of approximately 6 months before onset, the model predicted ophthalmopathy.

This specimen was peripheral blood mononuclear cells (PBMCs), taken at new diagnosis, from a patient treated with antithyroid drugs. The V gene is TRBV11-2, the J gene TRBJ2-5; 11 bases fit TRBD2. This TCR was sampled from a woman aged 25 to 39 with Graves disease. The CDR3 DNA follows: TGTGCCAGCAGCTTATTAGCGGGAGGGCCCCAAGAGACCCAGTACTTC. Its translation: CASSLLAGGPQETQYF.